This TCR beta chain appears in the sequencing data of a study of T cells in Graves' hyperthyroidism and ophthalmopathy. Study information: Blood from the periphery was taken at initial diagnosis, before any treatment.

V lost 5 bases to trimming and J lost 3 bases, with 17 bases between them. Germline lookup yields CDR1 SGHTA and CDR2 FQGNSA. CDR3 size: 15 residues. In the case of this clonotype: The antigen remains unidentified.

Study-wide results and limits: Ophthalmopathy cases were set apart from stable hyperthyroidism by a 13 V-J model.

Patients affected by ophthalmopathy presented a Clinical Activity Score of at least 3, a NOSPECS grade of at least 4, and disease duration below 3 months. The TCR beta CDR3 regions underwent amplification using RNA transcripts as the source. An initial round of RT-PCR targeting the TCR CDR3 relied on the HTBI primer set. Using its own MiXCR run on the multiplex PCR reads, TCRdb lists one record per CDR3 protein. The sample lists hundreds of thousands of distinct CDR3 sequences, about 15% seen once, with over 3.5% in the top ten. This rearrangement joins TRBV7-2 to TRBJ2-7; possibly TRBD2 for D (6 bases). The source is a woman aged 40-49 years with Graves' ophthalmopathy. The sequenced sample was blood. Written as DNA, the CDR3 is TGTGCCAGCAGCAAATACGGGCGGGACGGCTACGAGCAGTACTTC. Its translation: CASSKYGRDGYEQYF. The full variable domain, completed using reference TRBV7-2 and TRBJ2-7, is GAGVSQSPSNKVTEKGKDVELRCDPISGHTALYWYRQSLGQGLEFLIYFQGNSAPDKSGLPSDRFSAERTGGSVSTLTIQRTQQEDSAVYLCASSKYGRDGYEQYFGPGTRLTVT.